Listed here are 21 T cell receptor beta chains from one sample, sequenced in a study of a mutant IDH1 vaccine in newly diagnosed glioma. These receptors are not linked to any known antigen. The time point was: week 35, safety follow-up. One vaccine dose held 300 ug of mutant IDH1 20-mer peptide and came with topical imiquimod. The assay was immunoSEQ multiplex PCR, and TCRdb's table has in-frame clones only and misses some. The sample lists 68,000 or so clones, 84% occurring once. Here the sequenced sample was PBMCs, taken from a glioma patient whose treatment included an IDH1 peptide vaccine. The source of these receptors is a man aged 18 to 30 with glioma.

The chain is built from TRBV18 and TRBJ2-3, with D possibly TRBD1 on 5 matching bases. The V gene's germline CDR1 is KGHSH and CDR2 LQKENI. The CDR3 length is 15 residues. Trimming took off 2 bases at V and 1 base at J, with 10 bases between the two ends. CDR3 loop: CASSPVQARTDTQYF. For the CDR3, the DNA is TGTGCCAGCTCACCAGTACAGGCCCGCACAGATACGCAGTATTTT.

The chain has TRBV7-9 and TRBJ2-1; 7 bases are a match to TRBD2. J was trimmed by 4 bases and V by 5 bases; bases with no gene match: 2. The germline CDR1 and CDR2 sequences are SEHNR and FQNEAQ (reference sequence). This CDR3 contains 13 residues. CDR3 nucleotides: TGTGCCAGCAGCCTGGGACTATACAATGAGCAGTTCTTC. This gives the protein CASSLGLYNEQFF.

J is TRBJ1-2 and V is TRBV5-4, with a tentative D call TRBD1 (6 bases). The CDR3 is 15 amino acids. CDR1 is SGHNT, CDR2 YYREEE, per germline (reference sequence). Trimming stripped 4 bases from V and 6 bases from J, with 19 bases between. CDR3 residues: CASSTKGGPTDGYTF. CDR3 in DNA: TGTGCCAGCAGCACTAAAGGGGGACCCACGGATGGCTACACCTTC.

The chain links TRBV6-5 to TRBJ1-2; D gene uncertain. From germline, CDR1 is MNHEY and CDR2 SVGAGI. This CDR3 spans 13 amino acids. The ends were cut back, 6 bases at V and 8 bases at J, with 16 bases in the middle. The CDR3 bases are TGTGCCAGCAGCCCCAGCGGGGTAGAAGGCTACACCTTC. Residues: CASSPSGVEGYTF.

The CDR3 DNA reads as TGCGCCAGCAGCCAGAGCCCGGGACAAATAAGAACAGATACGCAGTATTTT. It specifies CASSQSPGQIRTDTQYF. The chain joins TRBV4-3 to TRBJ2-3; TRBD1 might be the D (6 bases). The CDR3 runs 17 residues. CDR1 and CDR2 (germline): LGHNA, YSLEER. Trimming shortened V by 3 bases and J by 3 bases, and 19 bases separated the two germline ends.

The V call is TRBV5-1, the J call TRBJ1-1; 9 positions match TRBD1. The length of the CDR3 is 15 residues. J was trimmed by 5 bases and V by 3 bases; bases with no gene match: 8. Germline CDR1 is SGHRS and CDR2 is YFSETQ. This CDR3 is CASSSVGQGLTEAFF. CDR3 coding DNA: TGCGCCAGCAGCTCGGTGGGACAGGGACTAACTGAAGCTTTCTTT.

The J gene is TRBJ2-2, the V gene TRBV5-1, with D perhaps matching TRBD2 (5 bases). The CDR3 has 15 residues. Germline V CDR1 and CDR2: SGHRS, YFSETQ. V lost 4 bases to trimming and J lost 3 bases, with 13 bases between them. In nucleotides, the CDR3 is TGCGCCAGCAGCATACTAGAAAAAGACACCGGGGAGCTGTTTTTT. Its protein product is CASSILEKDTGELFF. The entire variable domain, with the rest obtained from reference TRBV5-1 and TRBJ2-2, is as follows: KAGVTQTPRYLIKTRGQQVTLSCSPISGHRSVSWYQQTPGQGLQFLFEYFSETQRNKGNFPGRFSGRQFSNSRSEMNVSTLELGDSALYLCASSILEKDTGELFFGEGSRLTVL.

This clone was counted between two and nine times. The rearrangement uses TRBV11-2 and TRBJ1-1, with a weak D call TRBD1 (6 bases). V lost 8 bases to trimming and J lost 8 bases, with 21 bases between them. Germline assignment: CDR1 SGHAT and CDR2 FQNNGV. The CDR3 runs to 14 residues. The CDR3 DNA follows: TGTGCCAGCGTTCATTTGTTGGAGGGGGACGAAGCTTTCTTT. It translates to CASVHLLEGDEAFF.

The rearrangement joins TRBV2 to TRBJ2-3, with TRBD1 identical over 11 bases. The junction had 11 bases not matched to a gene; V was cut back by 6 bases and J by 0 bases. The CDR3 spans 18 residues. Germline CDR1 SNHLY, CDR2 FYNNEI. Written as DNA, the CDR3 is TGTGCCAGCAGCGTCTGGGACAGGGGGAAAGGTAGCACAGATACGCAGTATTTT. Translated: CASSVWDRGKGSTDTQYF.

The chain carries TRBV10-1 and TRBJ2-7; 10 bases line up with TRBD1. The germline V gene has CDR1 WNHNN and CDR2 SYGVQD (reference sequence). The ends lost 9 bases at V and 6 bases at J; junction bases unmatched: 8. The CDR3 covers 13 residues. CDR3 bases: TGCGCCAGGCCGGGGGACAGGGGAAGCGAGCAGTACTTC. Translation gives CARPGDRGSEQYF.

The CDR3, as DNA: TGTGCCAGCAGCGGTTACCGGGACCTGGGCACTGAAGCTTTCTTT. Its protein product is CASSGYRDLGTEAFF. The rearrangement links TRBV7-2 to TRBJ1-1; D possibly corresponds to TRBD1 (5 bases). V dropped 5 bases and J dropped 4 bases, with 17 bases sitting between them. CDR1 and CDR2 from the germline V gene are SGHTA and FQGNSA. This CDR3 comprises 15 residues.

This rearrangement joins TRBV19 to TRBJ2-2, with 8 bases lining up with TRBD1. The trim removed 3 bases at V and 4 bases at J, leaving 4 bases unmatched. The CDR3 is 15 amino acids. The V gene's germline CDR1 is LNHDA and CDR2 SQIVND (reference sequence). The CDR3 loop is CASSIRGTGTGELFF. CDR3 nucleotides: TGTGCCAGTAGTATTCGAGGGACAGGCACCGGGGAGCTGTTTTTT.

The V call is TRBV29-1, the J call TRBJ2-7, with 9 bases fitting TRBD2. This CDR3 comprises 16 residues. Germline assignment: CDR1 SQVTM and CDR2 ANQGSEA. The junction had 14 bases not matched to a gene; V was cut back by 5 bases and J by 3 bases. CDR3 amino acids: CSVPHGSGRVGYEQYF. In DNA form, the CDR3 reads TGCAGCGTTCCACATGGTAGCGGGAGAGTGGGCTACGAGCAGTACTTC.

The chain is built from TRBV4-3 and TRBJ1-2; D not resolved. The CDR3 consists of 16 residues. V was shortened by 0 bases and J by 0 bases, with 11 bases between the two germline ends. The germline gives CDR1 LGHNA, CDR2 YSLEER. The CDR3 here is CASSQEANLANYGYTF. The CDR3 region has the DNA TGCGCCAGCAGCCAAGAGGCGAATTTAGCTAACTATGGCTACACCTTC.

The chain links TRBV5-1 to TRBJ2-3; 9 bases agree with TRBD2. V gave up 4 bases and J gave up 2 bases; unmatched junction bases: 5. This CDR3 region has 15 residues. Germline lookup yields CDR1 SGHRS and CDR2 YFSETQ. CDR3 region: CASSPGTSITDTQYF. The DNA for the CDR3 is TGCGCCAGCAGCCCCGGGACTAGCATCACAGATACGCAGTATTTT.

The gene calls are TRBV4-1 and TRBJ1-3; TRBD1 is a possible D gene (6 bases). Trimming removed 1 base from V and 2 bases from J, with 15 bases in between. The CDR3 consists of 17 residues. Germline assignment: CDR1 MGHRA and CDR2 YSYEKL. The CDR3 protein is CASSQVPSNRAGNTIYF. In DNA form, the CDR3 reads TGCGCCAGCAGCCAAGTGCCCTCTAACAGGGCTGGAAACACCATATATTTT.

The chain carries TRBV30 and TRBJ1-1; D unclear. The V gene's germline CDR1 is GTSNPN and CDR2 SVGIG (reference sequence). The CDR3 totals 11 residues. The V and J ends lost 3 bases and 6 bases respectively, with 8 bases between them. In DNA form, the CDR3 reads TGTGCCTGGAGCTTTAACGCTGAAGCTTTCTTT. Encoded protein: CAWSFNAEAFF.

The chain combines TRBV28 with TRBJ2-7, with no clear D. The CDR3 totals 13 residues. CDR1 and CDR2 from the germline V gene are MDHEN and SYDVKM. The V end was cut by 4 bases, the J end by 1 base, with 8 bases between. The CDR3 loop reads CASSSLGSYEQYF. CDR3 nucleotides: TGTGCCAGCAGTTCGCTAGGGTCCTACGAGCAGTACTTC.

The CDR3 coding sequence is TGTGCCAGCAGCTTAGATATTTACAATGAGCAGTTCTTC. Translated: CASSLDIYNEQFF. This chain links TRBV7-2 with TRBJ2-1; D is unresolved. With 1 base removed from V and 4 bases from J, the gap between germline ends came to 5 bases. The CDR3 covers 13 residues. CDR1 is SGHTA, CDR2 FQGNSA, per germline.

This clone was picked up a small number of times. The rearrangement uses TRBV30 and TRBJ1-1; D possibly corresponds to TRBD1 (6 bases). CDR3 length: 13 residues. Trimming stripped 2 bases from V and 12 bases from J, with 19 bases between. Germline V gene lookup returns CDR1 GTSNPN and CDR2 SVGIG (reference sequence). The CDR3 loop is CAWSPRGGVVTFF. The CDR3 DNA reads TGTGCCTGGAGTCCAAGGGGGGGGGTGGTAACTTTCTTT. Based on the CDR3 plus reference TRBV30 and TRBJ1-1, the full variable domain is SQTIHQWPATLVQPVGSPLSLECTVEGTSNPNLYWYRQAAGRGLQLLFYSVGIGQISSEVPQNLSASRPQDRQFILSSKKLLLSDSGFYLCAWSPRGGVVTFFGQGTRLTVV.

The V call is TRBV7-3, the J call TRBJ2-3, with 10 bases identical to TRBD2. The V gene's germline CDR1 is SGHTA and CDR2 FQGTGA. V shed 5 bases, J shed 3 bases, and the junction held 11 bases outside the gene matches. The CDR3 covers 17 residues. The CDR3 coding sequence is TGTGCCAGCAGCCCAAGTCCTAGCGGGGGAGGTACAGATACGCAGTATTTT. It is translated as CASSPSPSGGGTDTQYF.